The rows below give T cell receptor beta chains drawn from one sample of a study of STAT3 mutations in large granular lymphocyte leukemia. This table comes from immunoSEQ multiplex PCR, and its TCRdb copy is limited to in-frame clones, with some not included. The data hold some 4,000 clones, with 50% to 75% observed a single time. The sequencing input was PBMCs. These receptors all come from a human donor with T large granular lymphocyte leukemia. Some clones in this sample may be carry-over from other donors' samples. Each CDR3 is given with its conserved first and last residue. The order of the fields is J gene, clone size, V gene, D gene, CDR3 protein, CDR3 DNA. A D gene is named only where the DNA matches it firmly. Rows may omit the clone size; those that give it use once, few, many or a size class.

>TRBJ1-1|-|TRBV5-1|TRBD1
CASSLVGTGLNTEAFF
TGCGCCAGCAGCTTGGTCGGGACAGGATTGAACACTGAAGCTTTCTTT
>TRBJ2-3|-|TRBV4-2|TRBD2
CASSQDGLAGDTQYF
TGTGCCAGCAGCCAAGATGGGCTAGCGGGAGATACGCAGTATTTT
>TRBJ1-2|-|TRBV30|-
CAWMPVRTGNYGYTF
TGTGCCTGGATGCCTGTACGCACGGGGAACTATGGCTACACCTTC
>TRBJ1-1|few|TRBV5-6|-
CASSLLRMTEAFF
TGTGCCAGCAGCTTGCTCCGAATGACTGAAGCTTTCTTT
>TRBJ1-2|-|TRBV18|-
CASSPGAANYGYTF
TGTGCCAGCTCCCCAGGGGCGGCTAACTATGGCTACACCTTC
>TRBJ1-5|once|TRBV18|TRBD1
CASSGTGSYSNQPQHF
TGTGCCAGCTCAGGGACAGGGAGTTATAGCAATCAGCCCCAGCATTTT
>TRBJ1-3|-|TRBV5-1|-
CASSLGSSGNTIYF
TGCGCCAGCAGCTTGGGCAGCTCTGGAAACACCATATATTTT
>TRBJ2-7|-|TRBV5-4|-
CASSLGTYEQYF
TGTGCCAGCAGCTTAGGGACCTACGAGCAGTACTTC
>TRBJ1-1|-|TRBV5-1|-
CASSLGWGTEAFF
TGCGCCAGCAGCTTGGGGTGGGGAACTGAAGCTTTCTTT
>TRBJ2-7|-|TRBV4-3|-
CASSQDMGTRQYF
TGCGCCAGCAGCCAAGATATGGGGACACGGCAGTACTTC
>TRBJ2-7|-|TRBV30|TRBD2
CAWSVQGLGIYEQYF
TGTGCCTGGAGTGTACAGGGACTAGGGATCTACGAGCAGTACTTC
>TRBJ1-3|-|TRBV6-6|-
CASSSPSQKADF
TGTGCCAGCAGTTCGCCCTCACAGAAAGCAGATTTT